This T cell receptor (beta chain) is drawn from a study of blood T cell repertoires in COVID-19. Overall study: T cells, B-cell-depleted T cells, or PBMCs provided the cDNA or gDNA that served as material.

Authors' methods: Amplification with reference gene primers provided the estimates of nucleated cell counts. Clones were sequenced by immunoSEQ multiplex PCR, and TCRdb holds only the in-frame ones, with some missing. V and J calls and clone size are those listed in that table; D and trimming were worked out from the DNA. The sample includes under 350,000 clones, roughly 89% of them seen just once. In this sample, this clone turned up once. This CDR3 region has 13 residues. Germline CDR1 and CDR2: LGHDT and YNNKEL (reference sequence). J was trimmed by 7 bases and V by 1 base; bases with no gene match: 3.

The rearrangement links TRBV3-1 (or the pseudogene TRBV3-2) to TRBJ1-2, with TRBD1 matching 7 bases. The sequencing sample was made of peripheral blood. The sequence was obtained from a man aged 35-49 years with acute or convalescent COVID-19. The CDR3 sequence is CASSQVYRGGYTF. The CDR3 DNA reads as TGTGCCAGCAGCCAAGTGTACAGGGGTGGCTACACCTTC.